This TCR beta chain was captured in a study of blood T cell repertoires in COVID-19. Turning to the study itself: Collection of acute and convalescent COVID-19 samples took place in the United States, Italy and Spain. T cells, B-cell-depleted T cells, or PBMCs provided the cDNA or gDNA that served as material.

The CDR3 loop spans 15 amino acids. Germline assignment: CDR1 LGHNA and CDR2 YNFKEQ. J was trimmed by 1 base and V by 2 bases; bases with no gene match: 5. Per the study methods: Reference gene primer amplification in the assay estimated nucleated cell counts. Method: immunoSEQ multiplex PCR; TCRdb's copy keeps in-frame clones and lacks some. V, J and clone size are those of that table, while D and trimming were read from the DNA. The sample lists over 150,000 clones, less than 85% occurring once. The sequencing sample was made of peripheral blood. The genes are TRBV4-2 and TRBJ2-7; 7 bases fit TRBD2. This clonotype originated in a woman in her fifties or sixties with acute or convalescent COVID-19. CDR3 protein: CASSQPGGNSYEQYF. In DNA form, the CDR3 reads TGTGCCAGCAGCCAACCGGGGGGTAATTCCTACGAGCAGTACTTC.